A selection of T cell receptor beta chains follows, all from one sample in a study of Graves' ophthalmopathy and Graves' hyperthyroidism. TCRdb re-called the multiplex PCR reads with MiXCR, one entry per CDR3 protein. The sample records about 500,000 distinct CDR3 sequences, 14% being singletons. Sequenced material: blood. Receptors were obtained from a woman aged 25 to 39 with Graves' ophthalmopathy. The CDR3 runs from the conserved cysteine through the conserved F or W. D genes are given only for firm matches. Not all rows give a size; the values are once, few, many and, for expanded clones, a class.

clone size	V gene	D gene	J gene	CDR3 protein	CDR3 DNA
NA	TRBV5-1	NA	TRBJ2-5	CASSLVGRLQETQYF	TGCGCCAGCAGCTTGGTTGGGAGATTGCAAGAGACCCAGTACTTC
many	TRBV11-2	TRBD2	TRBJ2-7	CASSPYSPLAGAYEQYF	TGTGCCAGCAGCCCCTATAGTCCCCTAGCGGGGGCCTACGAGCAGTACTTC
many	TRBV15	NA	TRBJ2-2	CATSRDQSGTRDENTGELFF	TGTGCCACCAGCAGAGACCAATCTGGCACCAGAGATGAGAACACCGGGGAGCTGTTTTTT
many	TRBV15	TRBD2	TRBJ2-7	CATSTGTSPREQYF	TGTGCCACCAGCACCGGGACTAGCCCTCGCGAGCAGTACTTC
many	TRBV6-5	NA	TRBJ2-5	CASSYFGVSGRETQYF	TGTGCCAGCAGTTACTTTGGCGTTAGCGGAAGGGAGACCCAGTACTTC
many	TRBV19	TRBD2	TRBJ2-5	CASRGLAGVGETQYF	TGTGCCAGTAGGGGACTAGCGGGAGTCGGGGAGACCCAGTACTTC
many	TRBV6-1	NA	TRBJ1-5	CASRERYSNQPQHF	TGTGCCAGCAGAGAACGATATAGCAATCAGCCCCAGCATTTT
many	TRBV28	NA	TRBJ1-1	CASSEGRTDEAFF	TGTGCCAGCAGCGAAGGACGCACCGATGAAGCTTTCTTT
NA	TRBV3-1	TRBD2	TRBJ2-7	CATGREGIVYEQYF	TGTGCCACCGGCCGGGAGGGGATAGTATACGAGCAGTACTTC
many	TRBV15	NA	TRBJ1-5	CATSVVGGQPQHF	TGTGCCACCAGCGTCGTTGGTGGGCAGCCCCAGCATTTT
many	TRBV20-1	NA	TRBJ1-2	CSAQPDYGYTF	TGCAGTGCCCAACCGGACTATGGCTACACCTTC
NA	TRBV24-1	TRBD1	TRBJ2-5	CATSDPGGSGGRETQYF	TGTGCCACCAGTGACCCCGGTGGCTCAGGGGGCCGGGAGACCCAGTACTTC
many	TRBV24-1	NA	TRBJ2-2	CATSEGNTGELFF	TGTGCCACCAGTGAAGGGAACACCGGGGAGCTGTTTTTT
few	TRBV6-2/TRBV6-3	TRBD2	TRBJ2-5	CASNGPAGVYQETQYF	TGTGCCAGCAACGGACCAGCGGGGGTGTACCAAGAGACCCAGTACTTC
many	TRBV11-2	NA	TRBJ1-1	CASRRPGMNTEAFF	TGTGCCAGCCGCCGGCCGGGCATGAACACTGAAGCTTTCTTT
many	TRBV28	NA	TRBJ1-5	CASSFRRGVSNQPQHF	TGTGCCAGCAGTTTTCGAAGGGGGGTGTCGAATCAGCCCCAGCATTTT
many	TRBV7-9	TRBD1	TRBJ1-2	CASSPRDREAYGYTF	TGTGCCAGCAGCCCCCGGGACAGGGAGGCCTATGGCTACACCTTC
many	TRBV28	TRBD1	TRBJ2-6	CATLPLDRGSGANVLTF	TGTGCCACCCTTCCCTTGGACAGGGGGTCTGGGGCCAACGTCCTGACTTTC
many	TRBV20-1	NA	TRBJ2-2	CSAAGSGELFF	TGCAGTGCCGCTGGGTCCGGGGAGCTGTTTTTT